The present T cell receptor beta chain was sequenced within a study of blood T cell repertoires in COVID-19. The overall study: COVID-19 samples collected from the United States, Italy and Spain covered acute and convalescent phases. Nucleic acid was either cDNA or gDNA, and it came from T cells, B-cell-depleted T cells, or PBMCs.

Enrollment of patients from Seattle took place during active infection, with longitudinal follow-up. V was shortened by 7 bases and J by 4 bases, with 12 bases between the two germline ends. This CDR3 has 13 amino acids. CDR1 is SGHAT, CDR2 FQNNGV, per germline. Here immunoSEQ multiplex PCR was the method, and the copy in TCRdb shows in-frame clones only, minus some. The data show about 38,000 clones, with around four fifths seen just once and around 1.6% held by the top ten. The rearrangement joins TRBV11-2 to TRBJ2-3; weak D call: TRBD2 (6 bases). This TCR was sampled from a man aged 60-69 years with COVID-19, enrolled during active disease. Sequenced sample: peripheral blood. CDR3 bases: TGTGCCAGCACTCTGGGAGGAGCAGATACGCAGTATTTT. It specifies CASTLGGADTQYF.